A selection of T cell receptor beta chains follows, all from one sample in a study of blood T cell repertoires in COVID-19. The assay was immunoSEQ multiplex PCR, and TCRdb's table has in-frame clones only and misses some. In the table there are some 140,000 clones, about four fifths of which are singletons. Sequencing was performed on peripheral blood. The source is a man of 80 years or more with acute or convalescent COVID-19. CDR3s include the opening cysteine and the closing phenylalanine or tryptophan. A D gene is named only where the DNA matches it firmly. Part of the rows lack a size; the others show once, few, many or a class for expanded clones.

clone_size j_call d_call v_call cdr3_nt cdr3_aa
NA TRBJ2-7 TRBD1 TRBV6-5 TGTGCCAGCAGTTGGGACAGTGAGAGCGAGCAGTACTTC CASSWDSESEQYF
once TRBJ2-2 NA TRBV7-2 TGTGCCAGCAGTCTCTTGGGAGCGAACACCGGGGAGCTGTTTTTT CASSLLGANTGELFF
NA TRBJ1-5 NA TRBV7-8 TGTGCCAGCAGCCCCGAGAGAGCCGGCAATCAGCCCCAGCATTTT CASSPERAGNQPQHF
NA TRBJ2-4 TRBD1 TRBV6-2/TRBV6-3 TGTGCCAGCAGTCGGGAATCGACAGGGAACATTCAGTACTTC CASSRESTGNIQYF
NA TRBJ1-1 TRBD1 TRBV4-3 TGCGCCAGCAGCCAAGGAACAGGGGGCTTCTCTGAAGCTTTCTTT CASSQGTGGFSEAFF
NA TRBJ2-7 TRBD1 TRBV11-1 TGTGCCAGCAGCTTAAAAGGGGGCGCGTTAACCTACGAGCAGTACTTC CASSLKGGALTYEQYF
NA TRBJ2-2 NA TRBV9 TGTGCCAGCAGCGTAGTAGTTACCGGGGAGCTGTTTTTT CASSVVVTGELFF
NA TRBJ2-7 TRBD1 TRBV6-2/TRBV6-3 TGTGCCAGCAGTTACTTCCGGGACAGGGGTTCCGAGCAGTACTTC CASSYFRDRGSEQYF
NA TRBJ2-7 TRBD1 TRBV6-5 TGTGCCAGCAGTAACCAACAGGGGTACGAGCAGTACTTC CASSNQQGYEQYF
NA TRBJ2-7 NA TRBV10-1 TGCGCCGCCTGCCAGGACACTGACTACGAGCAGTACTTC CAACQDTDYEQYF
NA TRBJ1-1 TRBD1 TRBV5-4 TGTGCCAGCAGCTTGGGAGGGGGCTCGAACACTGAAGCTTTCTTT CASSLGGGSNTEAFF
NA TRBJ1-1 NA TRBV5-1 TGCGCCAGCAGACCGCGGGTGGAGAACACTGAAGCTTTCTTT CASRPRVENTEAFF
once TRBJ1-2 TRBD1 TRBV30 TGTGCCTGGAGCCCCTCGACAGGGCTCTACACCTTC CAWSPSTGLYTF
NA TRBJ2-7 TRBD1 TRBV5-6 TGTGCCAGCAGCTCTGGGGGACAGGGGATCGAGCAGTACTTC CASSSGGQGIEQYF
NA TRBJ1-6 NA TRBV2 TGTGCCAGCCGGCGGACTCCTGAGGGTTCACCCCTCCACTTT CASRRTPEGSPLHF
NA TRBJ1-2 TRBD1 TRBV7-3 TGTGCCAGCAGCTTAAACGGACAGGGCTATGGCTACACCTTC CASSLNGQGYGYTF
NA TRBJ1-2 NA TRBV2 TGTGCCAGCACTAGTAAGGAGGGCAACTATGGCTACACCTTC CASTSKEGNYGYTF
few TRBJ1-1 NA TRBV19 TGTGCCAGTAGTATAGTGGTTCGGGGGACTGAAGCTTTCTTT CASSIVVRGTEAFF
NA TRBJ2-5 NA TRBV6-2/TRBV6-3 TGTGCCAGCAGTTATCAGGGTGGAGAGACCCAGTACTTC CASSYQGGETQYF
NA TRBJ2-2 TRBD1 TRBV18 TGTGCCAGCTCACCGGGACAGGCTATGAACACCGGGGAGCTGTTTTTT CASSPGQAMNTGELFF
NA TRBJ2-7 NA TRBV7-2 TGTGCCAGCAGCCAGGCACCCCCAGGGGCCTACGAGCAGTACTTC CASSQAPPGAYEQYF
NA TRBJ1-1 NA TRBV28 TGTGCCAGTCAAATGGGGGCAAACACTGAAGCTTTCTTT CASQMGANTEAFF
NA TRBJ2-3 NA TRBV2 TGTGCCAGTGGGACACGTAGCACAGATACGCAGTATTTT CASGTRSTDTQYF
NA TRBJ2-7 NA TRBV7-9 TGTGCCAGCAGTACGGGGGTAGACTACGAGCAGTACTTC CASSTGVDYEQYF
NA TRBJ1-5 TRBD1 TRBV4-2 TGTGCCAGCAGCCTTGGACAGGATAGCAATCAGCCCCAGCATTTT CASSLGQDSNQPQHF
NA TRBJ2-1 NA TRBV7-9 TGTGCCAGCAGCGGCATCTTAGGGGGTGGTGAGCAGTTCTTC CASSGILGGGEQFF